The 7 T cell receptor beta chains reported below all come from one sample, sequenced in a study of identifying expanded T cells in peripheral blood. Generated by immunoSEQ multiplex PCR, the TCRdb table keeps only in-frame clones and is missing some. The sample includes approximately 80,000 clones, 80% to 90% of them seen just once. Sequences were obtained from blood. The receptors here all came from a person aged 18 to 75 in good health.

This clone was seen more than once but under ten times. This rearrangement joins TRBV6-5 to TRBJ2-1; D is unresolved. Germline lookup yields CDR1 MNHEY and CDR2 SVGAGI. CDR3 length equals 12 residues. Trimming removed 7 bases at V and 8 bases at J, with 12 bases between. CDR3 coding DNA: TGTGCCAGCATACCGGGTAGGGATGAGCAGTTCTTC. The encoded protein is CASIPGRDEQFF.

The chain combines TRBV7-9 with TRBJ2-3, with D maybe TRBD2 (6 bases). The germline V gene encodes CDR1 SEHNR and CDR2 FQNEAQ (reference sequence). The V end was cut by 3 bases, the J end by 4 bases, with 14 bases between. This CDR3 comprises 15 residues. CDR3 sequence reads: CASSFREMVPDTQYF. CDR3 coding DNA: TGTGCCAGCAGCTTTCGGGAGATGGTTCCAGATACGCAGTATTTT. Full variable domain (outside the CDR3, taken from reference TRBV7-9 and TRBJ2-3): DTGVSQNPRHKITKRGQNVTFRCDPISEHNRLYWYRQTLGQGPEFLTYFQNEAQLEKSRLLSDRFSAERPKGSFSTLEIQRTEQGDSAMYLCASSFREMVPDTQYFGPGTRLTVL.

The chain carries TRBV5-5 and TRBJ1-2; D is unclear. CDR1 SGHKS and CDR2 YYEKEE come from the germline V gene (reference sequence). Trimming shortened V by 2 bases and J by 5 bases, and 7 bases separated the two germline ends. The CDR3 contains 12 residues. In DNA, the CDR3 is TGTGCCAGCAGCTTAGGGTTTTATGGCTACACCTTC. It translates to CASSLGFYGYTF.

The chain employs TRBV5-1 and TRBJ2-1, with TRBD2 matching over 11 bases. There are 16 residues in the CDR3. From germline, CDR1 is SGHRS and CDR2 YFSETQ. V gave up 4 bases and J gave up 7 bases; unmatched junction bases: 10. In DNA, the CDR3 is TGCGCCAGCAGCACCAAACTAGCGGGAGTGCGGAATGAGCAGTTCTTC. The encoded protein is CASSTKLAGVRNEQFF.

The chain couples TRBV9 to TRBJ2-2, with D possibly matching TRBD2 (6 bases). Trimming cost V 4 bases and J 1 base, with 17 bases left between them. Germline values: CDR1 SGDLS, CDR2 YYNGEE. The CDR3 is made up of 17 amino acids. As DNA, the CDR3 is TGTGCCAGCAGCCCGAGCTACGGCGGGGTGAACACCGGGGAGCTGTTTTTT. This translates into CASSPSYGGVNTGELFF.

The J gene is TRBJ2-5, the V gene TRBV27; D is possibly TRBD1 or TRBD2 (5 bases each). The assigned J gene may be wrong: the sequence end matches TRBJ2-7 better. Germline V gene sequence: CDR1 MNHEY, CDR2 SMNVEV (reference sequence). The CDR3 contains 14 residues. The CDR3 spells CASSLRDRDYEQYF. CDR3 DNA sequence: TGTGCCAGCAGTTTAAGGGACCGAGACTACGAGCAGTACTTC.

V usage is TRBV25-1 and J usage is TRBJ1-1, with 9 bases fitting TRBD1. The CDR3 is 17 amino acids. The V gene end was trimmed by 1 base and the J gene end by 5 bases; junction bases not matched to a gene: 11. The germline V gene encodes CDR1 MGHDK and CDR2 SYGVNS. CDR3 protein: CASSEWPGQGRGTEAFF. The DNA for the CDR3 is TGTGCCAGCAGTGAATGGCCGGGACAGGGACGAGGGACTGAAGCTTTCTTT.